These 27 T cell receptor beta chains originate from one sample sequenced in a study of beta chain features in type 1 diabetes. The authors reverse transcribed all of the isolated RNA, so sequencing captured expressed TCRB transcripts. TCRdb's copy holds only in-frame clones and misses some; the assay was immunoSEQ multiplex PCR. Among under 350,000 clones listed, less than 30% were seen once. Their cognate antigens are unknown. Study-wide findings and caveats: In every one of the four CD4+ subsets, TCRB CDR3s were moderately but significantly shorter in Type 1 diabetes patients.

Sequenced material: naive CD4+ T cells from blood. The receptors derive from a woman between 25 and 40 years old with type 1 diabetes.

CDR3 nucleotide sequence: TGTGCCTGGAGTTCTCTCCTTTTCCAGCCCCAGCATTTT. Its translation: CAWSSLLFQPQHF. The chain employs TRBV30 and TRBJ1-5; D gene uncertain. Between the trimmed V and J ends, which lost 2 bases and 7 bases, there was a span of 12 bases. Germline assignment: CDR1 GTSNPN and CDR2 SVGIG (reference sequence). CDR3 size: 13 residues.

The chain uses TRBV7-9 and TRBJ2-2; 11 bases map to TRBD2. CDR1 and CDR2 (germline): SEHNR, FQNEAQ (reference sequence). Trimming cost V 5 bases and J 1 base; bases outside gene matches: 3. The CDR3 contains 16 residues. The CDR3 loop reads CASSLGTSGNTGELFF. In nucleotides, the CDR3 is TGTGCCAGCAGCCTCGGGACTAGCGGGAACACCGGGGAGCTGTTTTTT. The complete variable domain, with remaining parts taken from reference TRBV7-9 and TRBJ2-2, reads DTGVSQNPRHKITKRGQNVTFRCDPISEHNRLYWYRQTLGQGPEFLTYFQNEAQLEKSRLLSDRFSAERPKGSFSTLEIQRTEQGDSAMYLCASSLGTSGNTGELFFGEGSRLTVL.

This clone was detected only a few times. The chain is built from TRBV27 and TRBJ2-4, with a possible D match to TRBD1 (5 bases). This CDR3 contains 14 residues. Germline CDR1 MNHEY, CDR2 SMNVEV (reference sequence). V lost 5 bases, J lost 0 bases, and 8 bases lay in between. This chain's CDR3 is CASSLGLAKNIQYF. CDR3 nucleotide sequence: TGTGCCAGCAGTCTGGGGCTAGCCAAAAACATTCAGTACTTC.

This clone was counted between two and nine times. This rearrangement joins TRBV18 to TRBJ1-2, with a tentative D call TRBD1 (6 bases). The CDR3 consists of 15 residues. Trimming removed 4 bases from V and 5 bases from J, with 17 bases in between. Germline V gives CDR1 KGHSH, CDR2 LQKENI. The CDR3 DNA follows: TGTGCCAGCTCACTTACCCCAGGGGACGATTATGGCTACACCTTC. It specifies CASSLTPGDDYGYTF.

This chain connects TRBV14 to TRBJ2-7; 8 positions match TRBD2. The CDR3 runs to 13 residues. CDR1 and CDR2 (germline): SGHDN, FVKESK. The V gene end was trimmed by 6 bases and the J gene end by 6 bases; junction bases not matched to a gene: 7. Written as DNA, the CDR3 is TGTGCCAGCAGTCTCCAGCGGGAGTCCGAGCAGTACTTC. Amino acids: CASSLQRESEQYF.

The CDR3 DNA reads as TGTGCCAGCAGACGGACTAGCGGGAGTGGCACAGATACGCAGTATTTT. Translating gives CASRRTSGSGTDTQYF. V is TRBV7-3 and J is TRBJ2-3, with TRBD2 matching over 13 bases. The CDR3 loop spans 16 amino acids. The germline CDR1 and CDR2 sequences are SGHTA and FQGTGA. V shed 6 bases and J 1 base; nucleotides not matched to a gene: 4.

This chain links TRBV2 with TRBJ1-4; 7 bases are a match to TRBD1. This CDR3 has 13 amino acids. Germline V CDR1 and CDR2: SNHLY, FYNNEI. V lost 6 bases, J lost 8 bases, and 6 bases stayed unmatched. The CDR3 DNA is TGTGCCAGCAGCGGGGACAGCCTAGAAAAACTGTTTTTT. Translating it yields CASSGDSLEKLFF.

This clone was detected a few times. The chain joins TRBV23-1 to TRBJ2-7; 9 bases are shared with TRBD1. TRBV23-1 is assigned to the ORF class and has an uncertain function. Trimming took 3 bases from V and 5 from J; bases not matched to a gene: 11. This CDR3 has 16 residues. This chain's CDR3 is CASSHPGTGCFNEQYF. CDR3 bases: TGCGCCAGCAGTCACCCCGGGACAGGGTGTTTCAACGAGCAGTACTTC.

CDR3 loop: CASSVQVAGNTIYF. The CDR3 DNA is TGTGCCAGCAGCGTACAGGTCGCTGGAAACACCATATATTTT. The genes are TRBV9 and TRBJ1-3, with D unresolved. The CDR3 covers 14 residues. Germline V gene sequence: CDR1 SGDLS, CDR2 YYNGEE. V lost 1 base and J lost 2, with 7 bases in between.

The V and J genes are TRBV5-1 and TRBJ2-3, with TRBD1 matching 8 bases. The CDR3 contains 15 residues. Germline CDR1 and CDR2: SGHRS and YFSETQ. V trimming: 2 bases; J trimming: 4 bases; junction bases outside the gene matches: 6. The CDR3, as DNA: TGCGCCAGCAGCTTCGACAGGGGCGGTGCAGATACGCAGTATTTT. Protein sequence: CASSFDRGGADTQYF.

This rearrangement joins TRBV30 to TRBJ2-1; D ambiguous. V gave up 4 bases and J gave up 7 bases, with 8 bases separating them. Germline V gene data show CDR1 as GTSNPN and CDR2 as SVGIG (reference sequence). The CDR3 covers 11 residues. Here the CDR3 reads CAWKQSNEQFF. In DNA, the CDR3 is TGTGCCTGGAAACAGTCGAATGAGCAGTTCTTC.

This chain connects TRBV14 to TRBJ2-5; 7 bases match TRBD1. CDR1 is SGHDN, CDR2 FVKESK, per germline. The CDR3 is made up of 14 amino acids. V lost 3 bases to trimming and J lost 5 bases; unmatched junction nucleotides: 6. CDR3 sequence (DNA): TGTGCCAGCAGCCAGATCGGACAGGAGGAGACCCAGTACTTC. This encodes CASSQIGQEETQYF.

This clone has just a few counts. The chain has TRBV4-1 and TRBJ1-1, with 7 bases identical to TRBD1. This CDR3 contains 14 residues. The germline V gene encodes CDR1 MGHRA and CDR2 YSYEKL. The junction had 7 bases not matched to a gene; V was cut back by 1 base and J by 8 bases. CDR3 loop: CASSQGTGPQEAFF. CDR3 sequence (DNA): TGCGCCAGCAGCCAAGGGACAGGCCCCCAGGAAGCTTTCTTT.

This clone was counted a few times. The chain is built from TRBV15 and TRBJ2-1; D is unresolved. V lost 5 bases and J 0 bases, leaving 11 bases between the germline ends. CDR1 is LNHNV and CDR2 is YYDKDF in the germline V gene (reference sequence). CDR3 size: 15 residues. The CDR3 protein is CATSPRLRSYNEQFF. The CDR3 region has the DNA TGTGCCACCAGCCCCCGACTGCGCTCCTACAATGAGCAGTTCTTC. The full variable domain, its missing parts supplied by reference TRBV15 and TRBJ2-1, is DAMVIQNPRYQVTQFGKPVTLSCSQTLNHNVMYWYQQKSSQAPKLLFHYYDKDFNNEADTPDNFQSRRPNTSFCFLDIRSPGLGDTAMYLCATSPRLRSYNEQFFGPGTRLTVL.

The genes are TRBV28 and TRBJ2-7; D unclear. CDR3 length equals 15 residues. Germline CDR1 and CDR2: MDHEN and SYDVKM. Trimming cost V 7 bases and J 2 bases, with 18 bases left between them. The CDR3 bases are TGTGCCAGCACCAACTTAGCTAGGAATACCTACGAGCAGTACTTC. It encodes CASTNLARNTYEQYF. The full variable domain, its missing parts supplied by reference TRBV28 and TRBJ2-7, is DVKVTQSSRYLVKRTGEKVFLECVQDMDHENMFWYRQDPGLGLRLIYFSYDVKMKEKGDIPEGYSVSREKKERFSLILESASTNQTSMYLCASTNLARNTYEQYFGPGTRLTVT.

This chain joins TRBV2 and TRBJ1-4, with D perhaps matching TRBD1 (5 bases). This CDR3 is built from 12 residues. Germline V gene sequence: CDR1 SNHLY, CDR2 FYNNEI. The V gene lost 8 bases and the J gene lost 11 bases, with 15 bases spanning the gap. The DNA of the CDR3 is TGTGCCAGCGGGGCGCTCGGGAGGAAACTGTTTTTT. This encodes CASGALGRKLFF.

This chain joins TRBV9 and TRBJ2-5; TRBD2 is a possible D gene (5 bases). This CDR3 is 13 amino acids long. The germline V and J ends were trimmed by 4 bases and 4 bases, with 11 bases remaining between them. The germline V gene encodes CDR1 SGDLS and CDR2 YYNGEE. CDR3 loop: CASSLREGETQYF. Here the CDR3 DNA reads TGTGCCAGCAGCTTACGCGAGGGAGAGACCCAGTACTTC. The variable domain in full, with the rest retrieved from reference TRBV9 and TRBJ2-5, is DSGVTQTPKHLITATGQRVTLRCSPRSGDLSVYWYQQSLDQGLQFLIQYYNGEERAKGNILERFSAQQFPDLHSELNLSSLELGDSALYFCASSLREGETQYFGPGTRLLVL.

This clone was seen a handful of times. The chain joins TRBV29-1 to TRBJ1-2, with 7 bases that match TRBD1. This CDR3 spans 12 amino acids. V trimming: 7 bases; J trimming: 2 bases; junction bases outside the gene matches: 4. CDR1 is SQVTM and CDR2 is ANQGSEA in the germline V gene. The CDR3 protein is CSASTGNYGYTF. DNA for the CDR3: TGCAGCGCCTCGACAGGGAACTATGGCTACACCTTC.

This chain joins TRBV4-2 and TRBJ2-5; D may be TRBD2 (5 bases). Trimming shortened V by 8 bases and J by 5 bases, and 9 bases separated the two germline ends. This CDR3 spans 11 amino acids. Germline V lookup: CDR1 LGHNA, CDR2 YNFKEQ. The CDR3 loop is CASGGRETQYF. Written as DNA, the CDR3 is TGTGCCAGCGGAGGTCGGGAGACCCAGTACTTC.

This clone was counted only a few times. This chain joins TRBV29-1 and TRBJ2-6; 10 bases map to TRBD2. Trimming removed 4 bases from V and 0 bases from J; junction bases left unmatched: 3. This CDR3 is built from 16 residues. Germline values: CDR1 SQVTM, CDR2 ANQGSEA. The CDR3 DNA reads TGCAGCGTTGGCGCTAGCGGGAGCTCTGGGGCCAACGTCCTGACTTTC. Its protein is CSVGASGSSGANVLTF.

The J gene is TRBJ1-2, the V gene TRBV7-2, with D tentatively TRBD1 (5 bases). Germline CDR1 reads SGHTA; CDR2 reads FQGNSA. V lost 4 bases and J 3 bases, leaving 21 bases between the germline ends. The CDR3 is 17 residues long. The CDR3 region is CASSSGQNPGEDYGYTF. DNA of the CDR3: TGTGCCAGCAGCTCAGGTCAGAACCCGGGGGAGGACTATGGCTACACCTTC.

This chain uses TRBV28 with TRBJ2-5, with 10 bases lining up with TRBD2. Losses at the gene ends were 3 bases for V and 3 bases for J; bases not matched to a gene: 1. The CDR3 is 14 residues long. Germline values: CDR1 MDHEN, CDR2 SYDVKM. The CDR3 bases are TGTGCCAGCAGTTTTCTAGCGGGAGAAGAGACCCAGTACTTC. Encoded protein: CASSFLAGEETQYF.

This clone occurred a few times. The chain recombines TRBV2 with TRBJ2-7, with 11 positions matching TRBD2. Trimming removed 3 bases from V and 7 bases from J; junction bases left unmatched: 5. Germline V gives CDR1 SNHLY, CDR2 FYNNEI. The length of the CDR3 is 14 residues. CDR3 sequence reads: CASSDLGTSGEQYF. In DNA form, the CDR3 reads TGTGCCAGCAGTGATTTGGGGACTAGCGGTGAGCAGTACTTC.

The V gene is TRBV5-4, the J gene TRBJ2-5; 12 nucleotides match TRBD2. CDR1 SGHNT and CDR2 YYREEE come from the germline V gene (reference sequence). V shed 0 bases, J shed 4 bases, and the junction held 7 bases outside the gene matches. This CDR3 has 17 residues. The chain's CDR3 is CASSLGLAGAGGETQYF. The CDR3 DNA sequence: TGTGCCAGCAGCTTGGGACTAGCGGGAGCGGGAGGAGAGACCCAGTACTTC.

The sample holds a few counts of this clone. The rearrangement uses TRBV5-1 and TRBJ1-1; 7 nucleotides line up with TRBD1. CDR3 length: 15 residues. The J segment lost 1 base and the V segment lost 1 base, leaving 4 bases of the junction unmatched. Germline values: CDR1 SGHRS, CDR2 YFSETQ. For the CDR3, the DNA is TGCGCCAGCAGCTTGAATACAGGGGAGAACACTGAAGCTTTCTTT. As protein: CASSLNTGENTEAFF.

This clone was observed a few times. The sample has other DNA sequences that encode this CDR3 too. CDR3 DNA sequence: TGCAGCGTTGGGGTGGGACAGGGGAACACTGAAGCTTTCTTT. Amino acid sequence: CSVGVGQGNTEAFF. The chain employs TRBV29-1 and TRBJ1-1; 9 nucleotides match TRBD1. Germline CDR1 reads SQVTM; CDR2 reads ANQGSEA. The CDR3 sequence is 14 residues long. J was trimmed by 1 base and V by 4 bases; bases with no gene match: 4.

V usage is TRBV6-5 and J usage is TRBJ2-1; 9 bases are a match to TRBD2. CDR3 length: 15 residues. V lost 5 bases, J lost 0 bases, and 2 bases stayed unmatched. The germline V gene encodes CDR1 MNHEY and CDR2 SVGAGI. CDR3 in amino acids: CASSLAGPSYNEQFF. Written as DNA, the CDR3 is TGTGCCAGCAGTCTAGCGGGGCCCTCCTACAATGAGCAGTTCTTC.